This T cell receptor beta chain appears in the sequencing data of a study of patients and donors after allogeneic stem cell transplantation. There are 13 residues in the CDR3. V shed 6 bases, J shed 7 bases, and the junction held 6 bases outside the gene matches. Germline values: CDR1 SGHRS, CDR2 YFSETQ. TCRdb re-analysed the RT-PCR reads in MiXCR, keeping a single row per CDR3 protein. The sample has fewer than 95,000 distinct CDR3 sequences, 4.5% to 5% seen once. The table lists this clonotype with many counts. This sequence originates from a human donor who was either an allogeneic HSCT recipient or a stem cell or donor lymphocyte infusion donor (not recorded which). It is not recorded whose cells these are; they may come from a transplant donor. The sample was blood, either unsorted or a sorted T cell fraction (not recorded which). The J gene is TRBJ1-4, the V gene TRBV5-1; 7 bases match TRBD1. The CDR3 DNA follows: TGCGCCAGCACTCGACAGGGAGGTGAAAAACTGTTTTTT. This codes for CASTRQGGEKLFF.